Included here is one T cell receptor (beta chain) sequence, with context. Its antigen is currently not known. No per-base quality is available; no much larger clone lies one base away. This sample was included in a study of T cells in localized non-small cell lung cancer (TCRdb year 2020). About the full investigation: T cell repertoires of 200 to 250 early-stage NSCLC patients were analyzed, with tumors being compared against uninvolved tumor-adjacent lungs. The cohort comprised 200 to 300 treatment-naïve NSCLC patients with resected, localized lung tumors. A mean age of around 66 years was recorded for the NSCLC patients, of whom 129 were male and 95 to 110 were female. Study-level results and caveats: Uninvolved tumor-adjacent lung showed the highest T cell clonality, higher than tumor, which suggests more focused antigenic responses in the uninvolved tumor-adjacent lung. Because multi-region tumor sequencing was not done, intratumor heterogeneity could not be ruled out. Because the study design was exploratory, TCR variables were selected using unadjusted p-values without false-discovery rate correction. A median of about 50 of the top 100 tumor clones turned up in the paired uninvolved adjacent lung, and fewer than 35 of those clones also ranked among the top 100 of that same adjacent lung. Higher T cell density in blood was associated with longer overall survival, whereas higher clonality in adjacent lung was associated with shorter survival.

V is reduced by 4 bases and J by 2 bases, leaving a spacing of 11 bases between them. Looking up the germline V gene (reference sequence) yields CDR1 GTSNPN and CDR2 SVGIG. The CDR3, from cysteine to phenylalanine, totals 13 residues. Only the CDR3 region is kept as DNA, spanning 39 bases read in frame from base 1. The immunoSEQ Assay was used to sequence TCR beta CDR3 regions from DNA. The paper's processing steps were these. To compute T cell density, TCR beta template counts were normalized to usable DNA, which was estimated by amplifying housekeeping genes. Using the preseqR package, richness was estimated by extrapolating to 120,000 templates for tissue samples and 400,000 templates for PBMC samples. Clonality was calculated as one minus Pielou's evenness. Differential abundance testing on productive amino-acid clonotypes, with a minimum total count of 5 and an alpha of 0.1, was used to identify tissue-enriched TCRs. The Jaccard Index and the Morisita Overlap Index were used to measure how much the repertoires overlapped between compartments. GLIPH clustered TCR beta CDR3s with public tetramer-defined viral CDR3s; viral motifs required at least three viral sequences plus V-gene enrichment. In its TCRdb copy, this immuneACCESS table keeps in-frame sequences only and misses some clones. Where compared with another copy, unresolved V genes explain less than half of these, and the others have no known cause. The D gene and trimming were derived from the DNA, and the V and J assignments and clone size from that table. This sample lists approximately 4,200 clones; roughly 93% were detected once. About 3% of the sample is held by the ten biggest clonotypes.

At diagnosis, peripheral blood, uninvolved tumor-adjacent lung and tumor were collected and were preserved as a mix of fresh-frozen and FFPE material. For TCR repertoire profiling, blood samples were analyzed as peripheral blood mononuclear cells. The clonotype was recovered from a woman aged 35 to 70 with stage I lung adenocarcinoma. The input for sequencing was peripheral blood, taken before any cancer treatment. This chain is built from TRBV30 and TRBJ1-1, with the D gene too uncertain to name. Here is the DNA: TGTGCCTGGATAGTTGACACCAACACTGAAGCTTTCTTT. Translated, it gives CAWIVDTNTEAFF.